Included here is one TCR beta chain sequence, with context. Its antigen is not known. The data were obtained in a study of radiotherapy plus CTLA-4 blockade in lung cancer. Receiving focal radiation plus CTLA-4 blockade with ipilimumab were patients who had chemo-refractory metastatic non-small-cell lung cancer. Broader study findings: After treatment with radiotherapy plus ipilimumab, TCR clones that came from the tumor expanded in blood.

V shed 6 bases and J shed 5 bases, with 13 bases lying between them. CDR3 length: 13 residues. Germline CDR1 MDHEN, CDR2 SYDVKM. Some clones are missing from TCRdb's copy, which holds only in-frame ones; the method was immunoSEQ multiplex PCR. The data contain tens of thousands of clones, roughly 80% of them singletons. This specimen consisted of peripheral blood, obtained from a patient treated with radiotherapy plus ipilimumab. The sequence was obtained from a human donor with non-small cell lung cancer that progressed on radiotherapy plus ipilimumab. V is TRBV28 and J is TRBJ1-2; no clear D. The DNA for the CDR3 is TGTGCCAGCAGCCGAGGGAGTTTTTATGGCTACACCTTC. This encodes CASSRGSFYGYTF.